This entry describes one TCR beta chain. The entry originates in a study of blood T cell repertoires in COVID-19. V was cut by 7 bases and J by 5 bases, with 14 bases left in between. The germline CDR1 and CDR2 sequences are MNHEY and SVGAGI. The CDR3 spans 13 residues. Measured with immunoSEQ multiplex PCR; TCRdb has only the in-frame clones, and not every one. Here the sample spans about 180,000 clones, around 85% being singletons. Sequencing was performed on peripheral blood. This sequence originates from a man in his 70s with active or convalescent COVID-19. The V call is TRBV6-5, the J call TRBJ1-1; D is ambiguous. DNA for the CDR3: TGTGCCAGCATCCGTTCTCGGAGGACTGAAGCTTTCTTT. Translation: CASIRSRRTEAFF.